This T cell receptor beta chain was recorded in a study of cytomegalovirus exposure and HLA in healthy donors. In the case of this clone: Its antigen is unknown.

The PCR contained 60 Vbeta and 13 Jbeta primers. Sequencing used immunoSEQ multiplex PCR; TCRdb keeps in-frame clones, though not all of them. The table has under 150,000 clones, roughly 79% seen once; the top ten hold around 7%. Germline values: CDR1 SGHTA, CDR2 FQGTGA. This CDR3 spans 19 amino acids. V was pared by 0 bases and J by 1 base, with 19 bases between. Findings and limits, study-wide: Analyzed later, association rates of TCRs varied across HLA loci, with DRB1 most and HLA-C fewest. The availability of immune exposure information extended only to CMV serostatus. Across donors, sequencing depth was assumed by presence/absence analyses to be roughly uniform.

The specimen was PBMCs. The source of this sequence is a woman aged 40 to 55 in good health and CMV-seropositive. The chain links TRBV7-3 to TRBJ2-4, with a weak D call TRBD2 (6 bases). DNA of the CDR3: TGTGCCAGCAGCTTAACGCAAACCTCGGGGGATAGTGCCAAAAACATTCAGTACTTC. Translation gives CASSLTQTSGDSAKNIQYF.